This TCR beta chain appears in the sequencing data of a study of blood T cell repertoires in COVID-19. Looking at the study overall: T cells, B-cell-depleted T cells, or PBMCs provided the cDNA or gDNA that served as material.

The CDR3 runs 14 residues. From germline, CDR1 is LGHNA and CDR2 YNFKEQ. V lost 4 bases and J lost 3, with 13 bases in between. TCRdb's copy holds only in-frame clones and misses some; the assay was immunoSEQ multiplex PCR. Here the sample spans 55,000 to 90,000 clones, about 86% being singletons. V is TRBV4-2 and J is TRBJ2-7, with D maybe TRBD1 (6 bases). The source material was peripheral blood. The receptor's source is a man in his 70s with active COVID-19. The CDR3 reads CASSPGAQGYEQYF. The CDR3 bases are TGTGCCAGCAGCCCAGGGGCCCAAGGCTACGAGCAGTACTTC.